This T cell receptor (beta chain) was sequenced in a study of cytomegalovirus exposure and HLA in healthy donors. Background on the study: One earlier analysis, a look at approximately 180 million T cells, found some 100 million unique TCR beta sequences.

Concerning this clone: No antigen is known for it.

Study observations and caveats: It was reported that the classifier diagnosed cytomegalovirus status with high specificity and sensitivity in both the original and validation cohorts.

Germline V lookup: CDR1 MGHRA, CDR2 YSYEKL. This CDR3 comprises 15 residues. Trimming cost V 1 base and J 0 bases, with 9 bases left between them. PCR employed 60 Vbeta and 13 Jbeta primers. Under the authors' procedure: Approximately 86 million unique TCR beta chains, roughly 12 million shared, were counted in a later analysis. This table comes from immunoSEQ multiplex PCR, and its TCRdb copy is limited to in-frame clones, with some not included. Clone size and the V and J calls come from that table; the DNA yielded D and trimming. The data contain 110,000 or so clones, roughly 67% of them singletons.

Specimen: PBMCs. The sequence derives from a man younger than 35 in good health and CMV-seropositive. The chain couples TRBV4-1 to TRBJ2-5, with D maybe TRBD2 (5 bases). CDR3 nucleotides: TGCGCCAGCAGCCAAGGACAAGCGGACCAAGAGACCCAGTACTTC. It is translated as CASSQGQADQETQYF.